One and the same sample provided the 22 T cell receptor beta chains below, sequenced in a study of blood T cell repertoires in COVID-19. TCRdb keeps only in-frame clones here, not all; method: immunoSEQ multiplex PCR. The table has about 60,000 clones, about 90% seen once. Sequenced input: peripheral blood. The origin of the receptors is a woman older than 75 with active COVID-19.

The chain uses TRBV3-1 (or the pseudogene TRBV3-2) and TRBJ2-7; 8 positions agree with TRBD2. Germline CDR1 LGHDT, CDR2 YNNKEL (reference sequence). V trimming: 1 base; J trimming: 2 bases; junction bases outside the gene matches: 1. This CDR3 is 14 amino acids long. CDR3 loop: CASSQGTSTYEQYF. DNA for the CDR3: TGTGCCAGCAGCCAAGGGACTAGCACCTACGAGCAGTACTTC.

V gene TRBV6-6 combines with J gene TRBJ2-3; D perhaps matches TRBD1 (5 bases). V lost 6 bases and J 1 base, leaving 8 bases between the germline ends. From germline, CDR1 is MNHNY and CDR2 SVGAGI (reference sequence). This CDR3 has 13 residues. CDR3 nucleotides: TGTGCCAGCAGGGACAAACGCACAGATACGCAGTATTTT. Amino acids: CASRDKRTDTQYF.

The chain combines TRBV5-4 with TRBJ1-1, with a tentative D call TRBD1 (5 bases). V was cut by 1 base and J by 2 bases, with 9 bases left in between. Germline loops: CDR1 SGHNT, CDR2 YYREEE (reference sequence). The CDR3 loop spans 14 amino acids. The CDR3 DNA follows: TGTGCCAGCAGCTTGTACAGGCAAAACACTGAAGCTTTCTTT. Translation: CASSLYRQNTEAFF.

The J gene is TRBJ2-5, the V gene TRBV6-2 or TRBV6-3; D is ambiguous. The V and J ends lost 2 bases and 5 bases respectively, with 6 bases between them. Germline CDR1 MNHEY, CDR2 SVGEGT. The CDR3 extends over 12 amino acids. The CDR3: CASSYGGETQYF. CDR3 DNA sequence: TGTGCCAGCAGTTACGGCGGTGAGACCCAGTACTTC.

The chain uses TRBV2 and TRBJ2-5; 11 nucleotides line up with TRBD2. CDR1 and CDR2 (germline): SNHLY, FYNNEI. The V and J ends lost 8 bases and 5 bases, in that order; junction bases with no gene match: 10. The CDR3 loop spans 15 amino acids. In DNA, the CDR3 is TGTGCCAGCGGTGGTAGCGGGGGGGATCCTGAGACCCAGTACTTC. Amino acid sequence: CASGGSGGDPETQYF.

This sequence joins TRBV28 and TRBJ2-5; the match to TRBD1 covers 8 bases. Germline CDR1 reads MDHEN; CDR2 reads SYDVKM. The CDR3 totals 15 residues. V shed 3 bases and J 4 bases; nucleotides not matched to a gene: 7. CDR3 sequence reads: CASSFQGALGETQYF. DNA for the CDR3: TGTGCCAGCAGTTTTCAGGGGGCATTAGGAGAGACCCAGTACTTC. The full variable domain, its missing parts supplied by reference TRBV28 and TRBJ2-5, is DVKVTQSSRYLVKRTGEKVFLECVQDMDHENMFWYRQDPGLGLRLIYFSYDVKMKEKGDIPEGYSVSREKKERFSLILESASTNQTSMYLCASSFQGALGETQYFGPGTRLLVL.

This rearrangement joins TRBV15 to TRBJ1-2; TRBD1 matches at 7 bases. Trimming at V came to 4 bases and at J to 2 bases, leaving 10 bases not matched to a gene. Germline values: CDR1 LNHNV, CDR2 YYDKDF (reference sequence). The CDR3 has 16 residues. As DNA, the CDR3 is TGTGCCACCAGCACCCTCCTTCGGACAGGAAACTATGGCTACACCTTC. Protein product: CATSTLLRTGNYGYTF.

The chain combines TRBV30 with TRBJ2-2; D is perhaps TRBD2 (6 bases). Germline V gives CDR1 GTSNPN, CDR2 SVGIG (reference sequence). CDR3 length: 15 amino acids. With 2 bases removed from V and 7 bases from J, the gap between germline ends came to 17 bases. CDR3 sequence (DNA): TGTGCCTGGAGTCCCTCATTAGCGGAGATCGGGGAGCTGTTTTTT. This codes for CAWSPSLAEIGELFF. The full variable domain, its missing parts supplied by reference TRBV30 and TRBJ2-2, is SQTIHQWPATLVQPVGSPLSLECTVEGTSNPNLYWYRQAAGRGLQLLFYSVGIGQISSEVPQNLSASRPQDRQFILSSKKLLLSDSGFYLCAWSPSLAEIGELFFGEGSRLTVL.

This chain connects TRBV7-9 to TRBJ2-7; D may be TRBD2 (6 bases). CDR3 length: 18 residues. CDR1 and CDR2 from the germline V gene are SEHNR and FQNEAQ (reference sequence). V was pared by 2 bases and J by 2 bases, with 22 bases between. The chain's CDR3 is CASSLKPSEGGPTYEQYF. The CDR3 region has the DNA TGTGCCAGCAGCTTAAAACCCTCGGAGGGAGGTCCAACCTACGAGCAGTACTTC.

The V call is TRBV2, the J call TRBJ2-7, with TRBD1 as a possible D gene (5 bases). Germline V gene lookup returns CDR1 SNHLY and CDR2 FYNNEI. Trimming removed 5 bases from V and 2 bases from J, with 10 bases in between. The CDR3 totals 13 residues. CDR3 coding DNA: TGTGCCAGCAGTTTAACAGGTCCCTACGAGCAGTACTTC. As protein: CASSLTGPYEQYF.

The V gene is TRBV4-2, the J gene TRBJ2-2; tentative D call: TRBD1 (6 bases). The V and J ends lost 1 base and 9 bases respectively, with 18 bases between them. Germline assignment: CDR1 LGHNA and CDR2 YNFKEQ. The length of the CDR3 is 16 residues. For the CDR3, the DNA is TGTGCCAGCAGCCAAGGGGGGACACCCGCTGAAAGGGAGCTGTTTTTT. Translating it yields CASSQGGTPAERELFF.

The CDR3 DNA follows: TGCGCCAGCAGCCAAGGGGGGGGATTATCCTACAATGAGCAGTTCTTC. Translation gives CASSQGGGLSYNEQFF. The chain combines TRBV4-3 with TRBJ2-1; TRBD2 aligns across 7 bases. This CDR3 has 16 residues. CDR1 LGHNA and CDR2 YSLEER come from the germline V gene. V shed 1 base and J 1 base; nucleotides not matched to a gene: 4.

The chain couples TRBV4-3 to TRBJ2-3; unclear D gene. Looked up from germline, CDR1 is LGHNA and CDR2 is YSLEER. Trimming took off 0 bases at V and 1 base at J, with 8 bases between the two ends. This CDR3 has 15 amino acids. DNA of the CDR3: TGCGCCAGCAGCCAAGAAGCCCATCGCACAGATACGCAGTATTTT. The encoded protein is CASSQEAHRTDTQYF.

The chain joins TRBV5-4 to TRBJ2-1; 9 nucleotides match TRBD2. Looked up from germline, CDR1 is SGHNT and CDR2 is YYREEE (reference sequence). The CDR3 runs 15 residues. J lost 8 bases, V lost 0 bases, and 6 bases had no gene match. CDR3 loop: CASSLVPAGGDEQFF. The DNA for the CDR3 is TGTGCCAGCAGCTTGGTTCCAGCGGGGGGAGATGAGCAGTTCTTC.

The rearrangement links TRBV5-4 to TRBJ2-3, with 9 bases that match TRBD1. V lost 4 bases to trimming and J lost 4 bases; unmatched junction nucleotides: 4. Germline CDR1 reads SGHNT; CDR2 reads YYREEE (reference sequence). The CDR3 covers 14 residues. The CDR3 here is CASSTRQGADTQYF. CDR3 sequence (DNA): TGTGCCAGCAGCACCCGACAGGGGGCAGATACGCAGTATTTT. Complete variable domain (other parts from reference TRBV5-4 and TRBJ2-3): ETGVTQSPTHLIKTRGQQVTLRCSSQSGHNTVSWYQQALGQGPQFIFQYYREEENGRGNFPPRFSGLQFPNYSSELNVNALELDDSALYLCASSTRQGADTQYFGPGTRLTVL.

CDR3 sequence (DNA): TGTGCCAGCAGTTACCCTGGGACTACCCAGGGGACCCAGTACTTC. Its translation is CASSYPGTTQGTQYF. This sequence joins TRBV6-2 or TRBV6-3 and TRBJ2-5; 7 nucleotides line up with TRBD2. The J segment lost 7 bases and the V segment lost 2 bases, leaving 10 bases of the junction unmatched. This CDR3 comprises 15 residues. The germline V gene has CDR1 MNHEY and CDR2 SVGEGT.

This clone has a single count. The rearrangement joins TRBV18 to TRBJ1-1, with D unclear. Germline-derived CDR1 and CDR2 are KGHSH and LQKENI. The CDR3 is 15 residues long. Trimming took off 2 bases at V and 4 bases at J, with 14 bases between the two ends. The CDR3 protein is CASSPFNQRTTEAFF. The CDR3 DNA is TGTGCCAGCTCACCATTCAACCAGCGGACCACTGAAGCTTTCTTT.

V is TRBV7-9 and J is TRBJ2-5; D not resolved. The length of the CDR3 is 14 residues. Trimming cost V 5 bases and J 1 base, with 11 bases left between them. CDR1 SEHNR and CDR2 FQNEAQ come from the germline V gene (reference sequence). CDR3 bases: TGTGCCAGCAGCCCTGTAGCATCCCAAGAGACCCAGTACTTC. It encodes CASSPVASQETQYF.

This chain connects TRBV4-3 to TRBJ2-1; D might be TRBD2 (5 bases). Germline V CDR1 and CDR2: LGHNA, YSLEER. V was clipped by 4 bases and J by 10 bases, with 14 bases between them. The CDR3 runs to 13 residues. The CDR3 region is CASSRPRGGEQFF. CDR3 bases: TGCGCCAGCAGCCGGCCCCGGGGTGGCGAGCAGTTCTTC.

The chain carries TRBV6-5 and TRBJ1-6; D is possibly TRBD1 (5 bases). This CDR3 is built from 14 residues. Trimming cost V 6 bases and J 10 bases, with 16 bases left between them. Germline CDR1 is MNHEY and CDR2 is SVGAGI. This chain's CDR3 is CASRTTPGISPLHF. Here the CDR3 DNA reads TGTGCCAGCAGAACCACCCCAGGGATCTCACCCCTCCACTTT.

CDR3 amino acids: CASSYSSGPEAFF. For the CDR3, the DNA is TGTGCCAGCAGTTACTCCTCAGGGCCTGAAGCTTTCTTT. This chain uses TRBV6-6 with TRBJ1-1; weak D call: TRBD1 (5 bases). Germline lookup yields CDR1 MNHNY and CDR2 SVGAGI (reference sequence). The CDR3 has 13 residues. Trimming cost V 0 bases and J 6 bases, with 8 bases left between them.

This clone was observed a few times. The gene calls are TRBV7-9 and TRBJ2-7; D is undetermined. CDR1 is SEHNR and CDR2 is FQNEAQ in the germline V gene (reference sequence). The CDR3 has 12 residues. V lost 5 bases and J lost 3, with 8 bases in between. CDR3 in amino acids: CASSPRIYEQYF. The DNA of the CDR3 is TGTGCCAGCAGCCCTCGTATCTACGAGCAGTACTTC.